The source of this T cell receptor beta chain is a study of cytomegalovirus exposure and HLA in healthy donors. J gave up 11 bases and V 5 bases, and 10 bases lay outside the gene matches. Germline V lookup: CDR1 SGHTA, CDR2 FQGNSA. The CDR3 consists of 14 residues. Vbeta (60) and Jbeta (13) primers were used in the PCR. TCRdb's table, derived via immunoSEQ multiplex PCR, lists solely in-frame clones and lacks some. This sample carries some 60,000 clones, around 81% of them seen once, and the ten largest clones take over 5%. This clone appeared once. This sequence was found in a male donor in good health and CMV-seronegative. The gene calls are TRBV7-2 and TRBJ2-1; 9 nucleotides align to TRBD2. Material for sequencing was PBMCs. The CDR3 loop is CASSPRVAGAQQFF. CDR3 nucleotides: TGTGCCAGCAGCCCCCGGGTAGCGGGGGCCCAGCAGTTCTTC.